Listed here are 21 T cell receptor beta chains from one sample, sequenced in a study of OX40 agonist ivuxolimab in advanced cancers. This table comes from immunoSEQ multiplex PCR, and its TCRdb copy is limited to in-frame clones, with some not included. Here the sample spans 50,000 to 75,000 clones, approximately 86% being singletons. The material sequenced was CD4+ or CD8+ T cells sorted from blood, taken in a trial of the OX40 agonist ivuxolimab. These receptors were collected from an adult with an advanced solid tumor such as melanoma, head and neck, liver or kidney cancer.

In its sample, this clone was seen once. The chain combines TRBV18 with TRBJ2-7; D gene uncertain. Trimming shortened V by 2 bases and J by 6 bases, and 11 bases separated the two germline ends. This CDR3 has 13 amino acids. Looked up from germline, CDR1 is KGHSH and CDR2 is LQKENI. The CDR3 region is CASSPGLAGEQYF. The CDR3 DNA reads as TGTGCCAGCTCACCAGGCCTGGCCGGCGAGCAGTACTTC. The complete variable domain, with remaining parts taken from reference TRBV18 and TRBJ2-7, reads NAGVMQNPRHLVRRRGQEARLRCSPMKGHSHVYWYRQLPEEGLKFMVYLQKENIIDESGMPKERFSAEFPKEGPSILRIQQVVRGDSAAYFCASSPGLAGEQYFGPGTRLTVT.

DNA for the CDR3: TGTGCCAGCAGCCTCACAGCGGGACTGGGGACTTACGAGCAGTACTTC. Its translation is CASSLTAGLGTYEQYF. This rearrangement joins TRBV2 to TRBJ2-7, with 7 bases identical to TRBD2. The CDR3 length is 16 residues. V lost 6 bases and J lost 4; bases outside the gene matches: 15. Germline loops: CDR1 SNHLY, CDR2 FYNNEI.

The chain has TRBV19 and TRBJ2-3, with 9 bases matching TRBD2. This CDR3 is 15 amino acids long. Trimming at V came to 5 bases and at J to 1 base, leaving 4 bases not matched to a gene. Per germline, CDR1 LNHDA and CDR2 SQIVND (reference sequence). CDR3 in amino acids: CASSFRLAGTDTQYF. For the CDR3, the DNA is TGTGCCAGTAGTTTCAGACTAGCGGGCACAGATACGCAGTATTTT.

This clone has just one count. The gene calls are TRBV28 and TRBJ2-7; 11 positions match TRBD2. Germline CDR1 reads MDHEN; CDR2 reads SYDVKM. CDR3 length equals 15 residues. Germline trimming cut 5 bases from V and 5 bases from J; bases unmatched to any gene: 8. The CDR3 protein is CASSLPTSGKNEQYF. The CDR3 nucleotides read TGTGCCAGCAGTCTCCCGACTAGCGGGAAGAACGAGCAGTACTTC.

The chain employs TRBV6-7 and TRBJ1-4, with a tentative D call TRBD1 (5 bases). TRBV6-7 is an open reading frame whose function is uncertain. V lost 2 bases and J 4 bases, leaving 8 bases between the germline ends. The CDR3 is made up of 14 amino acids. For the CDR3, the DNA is TGTGCCAGCAGTTACGGGACCGTTAATGAAAAACTGTTTTTT. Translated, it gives CASSYGTVNEKLFF.

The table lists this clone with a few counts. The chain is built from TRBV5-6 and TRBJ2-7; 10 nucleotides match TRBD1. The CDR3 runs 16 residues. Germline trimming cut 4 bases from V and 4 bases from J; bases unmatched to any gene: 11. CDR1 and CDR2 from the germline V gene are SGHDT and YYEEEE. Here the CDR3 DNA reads TGTGCCAGCAGCCCGCGGACAGGGGGGGACCGGTACGAGCAGTACTTC. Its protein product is CASSPRTGGDRYEQYF. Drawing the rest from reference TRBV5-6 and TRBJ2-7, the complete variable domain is DAGVTQSPTHLIKTRGQQVTLRCSPKSGHDTVSWYQQALGQGPQFIFQYYEEEERQRGNFPDRFSGHQFPNYSSELNVNALLLGDSALYLCASSPRTGGDRYEQYFGPGTRLTVT.

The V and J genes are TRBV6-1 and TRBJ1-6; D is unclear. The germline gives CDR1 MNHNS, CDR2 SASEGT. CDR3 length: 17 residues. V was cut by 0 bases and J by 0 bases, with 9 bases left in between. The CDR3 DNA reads TGTGCCAGCAGTGAAGCGGGCAAGAGCTCCTATAATTCACCCCTCCACTTT. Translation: CASSEAGKSSYNSPLHF.

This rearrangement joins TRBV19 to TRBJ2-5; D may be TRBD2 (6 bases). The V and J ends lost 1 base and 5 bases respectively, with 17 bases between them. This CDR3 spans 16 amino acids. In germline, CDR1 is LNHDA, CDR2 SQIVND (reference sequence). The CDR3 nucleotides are TGTGCCAGTAGTATAGCGGGCGCCGCGGGAACGGAGACCCAGTACTTC. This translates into CASSIAGAAGTETQYF.

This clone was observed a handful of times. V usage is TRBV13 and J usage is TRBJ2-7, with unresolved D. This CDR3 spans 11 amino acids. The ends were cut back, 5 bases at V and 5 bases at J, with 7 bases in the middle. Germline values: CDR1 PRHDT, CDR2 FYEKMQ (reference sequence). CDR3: CASSRDNEQYF. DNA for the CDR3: TGTGCCAGCAGCCGAGACAACGAGCAGTACTTC.

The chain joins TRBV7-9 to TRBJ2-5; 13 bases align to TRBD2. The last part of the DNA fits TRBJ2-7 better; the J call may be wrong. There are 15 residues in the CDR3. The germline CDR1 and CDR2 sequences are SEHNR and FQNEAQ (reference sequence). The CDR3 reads CASSPRTSGSGEQYF. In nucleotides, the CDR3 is TGTGCCAGCAGCCCCCGGACTAGCGGGAGCGGCGAGCAGTACTTC.

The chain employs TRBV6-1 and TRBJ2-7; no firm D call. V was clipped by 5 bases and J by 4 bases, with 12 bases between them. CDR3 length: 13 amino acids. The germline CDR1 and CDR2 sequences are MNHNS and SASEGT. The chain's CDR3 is CASSFRVEYEQYF. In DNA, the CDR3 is TGTGCCAGCAGTTTCCGAGTTGAGTACGAGCAGTACTTC.

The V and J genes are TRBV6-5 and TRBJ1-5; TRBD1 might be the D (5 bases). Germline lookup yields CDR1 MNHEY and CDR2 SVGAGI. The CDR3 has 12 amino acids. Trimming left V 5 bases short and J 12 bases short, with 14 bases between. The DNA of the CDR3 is TGTGCCAGCAGTGAGAGGAAGGGGCTCCAGCATTTT. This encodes CASSERKGLQHF.

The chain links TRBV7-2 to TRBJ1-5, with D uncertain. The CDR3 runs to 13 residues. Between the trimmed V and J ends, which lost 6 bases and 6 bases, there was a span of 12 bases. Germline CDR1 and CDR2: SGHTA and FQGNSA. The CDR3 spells CASRTVHGQPQHF. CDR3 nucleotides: TGTGCCAGCAGGACCGTGCACGGTCAGCCCCAGCATTTT. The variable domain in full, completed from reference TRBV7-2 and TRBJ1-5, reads GAGVSQSPSNKVTEKGKDVELRCDPISGHTALYWYRQSLGQGLEFLIYFQGNSAPDKSGLPSDRFSAERTGGSVSTLTIQRTQQEDSAVYLCASRTVHGQPQHFGDGTRLSIL.

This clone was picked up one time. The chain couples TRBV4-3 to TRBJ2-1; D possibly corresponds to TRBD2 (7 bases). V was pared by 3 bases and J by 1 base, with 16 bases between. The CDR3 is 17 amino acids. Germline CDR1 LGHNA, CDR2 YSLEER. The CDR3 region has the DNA TGCGCCAGCAGCCAGGGGGGAGGGGGGCCTTCCTACAATGAGCAGTTCTTC. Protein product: CASSQGGGGPSYNEQFF.

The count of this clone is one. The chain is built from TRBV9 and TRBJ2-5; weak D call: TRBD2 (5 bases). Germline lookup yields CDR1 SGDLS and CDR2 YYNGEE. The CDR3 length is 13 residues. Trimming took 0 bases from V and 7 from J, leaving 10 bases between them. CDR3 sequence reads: CASSVGTYGTQYF. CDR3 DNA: TGTGCCAGCAGCGTAGGGACTTACGGGACCCAGTACTTC. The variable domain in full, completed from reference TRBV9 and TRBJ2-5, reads DSGVTQTPKHLITATGQRVTLRCSPRSGDLSVYWYQQSLDQGLQFLIQYYNGEERAKGNILERFSAQQFPDLHSELNLSSLELGDSALYFCASSVGTYGTQYFGPGTRLLVL.

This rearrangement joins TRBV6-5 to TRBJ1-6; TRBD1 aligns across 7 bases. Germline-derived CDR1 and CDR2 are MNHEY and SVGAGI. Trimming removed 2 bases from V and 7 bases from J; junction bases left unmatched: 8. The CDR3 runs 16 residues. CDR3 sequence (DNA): TGTGCCAGCAGTTACGCTGACAGGGTCGGAAATTCACCCCTCCACTTT. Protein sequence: CASSYADRVGNSPLHF.

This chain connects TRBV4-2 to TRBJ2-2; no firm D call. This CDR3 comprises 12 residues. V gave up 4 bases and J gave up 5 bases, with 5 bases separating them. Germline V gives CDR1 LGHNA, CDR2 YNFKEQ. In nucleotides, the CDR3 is TGTGCCAGCAGCCCCCTAACCGGGGAGCTGTTTTTT. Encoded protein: CASSPLTGELFF.

In DNA form, the CDR3 reads TGTGCCAGTGGCCGGGGGCGCGGGCGGGAGTACGATACGCAGTATTTT. This gives the protein CASGRGRGREYDTQYF. The chain links TRBV19 to TRBJ2-3, with D perhaps TRBD2 (7 bases). The CDR3 extends over 16 amino acids. Trimming cost V 8 bases and J 6 bases, with 24 bases left between them. In germline, CDR1 is LNHDA, CDR2 SQIVND (reference sequence).

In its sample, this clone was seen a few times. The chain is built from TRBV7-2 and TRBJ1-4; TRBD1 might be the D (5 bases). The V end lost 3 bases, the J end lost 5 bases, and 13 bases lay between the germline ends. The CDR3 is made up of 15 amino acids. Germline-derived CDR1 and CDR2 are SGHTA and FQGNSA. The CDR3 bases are TGTGCCAGCAGCTTCTGGGGGAGGACCAATGAAAAACTGTTTTTT. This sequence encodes CASSFWGRTNEKLFF.

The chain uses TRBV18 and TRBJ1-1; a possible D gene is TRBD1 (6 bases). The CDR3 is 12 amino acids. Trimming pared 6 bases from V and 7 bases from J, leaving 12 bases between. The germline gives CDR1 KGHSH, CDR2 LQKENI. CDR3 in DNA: TGTGCCAGCTCCTGGACAGAAAGTGAAGCTTTCTTT. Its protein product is CASSWTESEAFF.

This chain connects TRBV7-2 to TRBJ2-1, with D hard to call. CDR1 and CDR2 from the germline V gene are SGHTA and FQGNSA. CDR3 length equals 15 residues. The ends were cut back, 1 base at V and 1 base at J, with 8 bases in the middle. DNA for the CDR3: TGTGCCAGCAGCTTAGTAGGGCCTTCCTACAATGAGCAGTTCTTC. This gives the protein CASSLVGPSYNEQFF.